This T cell receptor (beta chain) came from a study of breast tumors, draining lymph nodes, adjacent tissues. V was shortened by 1 base and J by 4 bases, with 17 bases between the two germline ends. The CDR3 extends over 16 amino acids. The germline CDR1 and CDR2 sequences are SGHDT and YYEEEE. Samples came from axillary lymph nodes draining the breast cancer. MiXCR, applied by TCRdb to the multiplex PCR reads, yields one record per CDR3 protein. The sample records 140,000 to 150,000 distinct CDR3 sequences, around a third being singletons. The TCR was taken from a female donor with breast cancer. Some clones in this sample may be carry-over from other donors' samples. Source material: axillary lymph node tissue. This sequence joins TRBV5-6 and TRBJ2-5; tentative D call: TRBD1 (5 bases). The chain's CDR3 is CASSLIVAQAPETQYF. CDR3 sequence (DNA): TGTGCCAGCAGCTTGATTGTCGCACAGGCCCCAGAGACCCAGTACTTC. Full variable domain (missing parts from reference TRBV5-6 and TRBJ2-5): DAGVTQSPTHLIKTRGQQVTLRCSPKSGHDTVSWYQQALGQGPQFIFQYYEEEERQRGNFPDRFSGHQFPNYSSELNVNALLLGDSALYLCASSLIVAQAPETQYFGPGTRLLVL.